This T cell receptor beta chain derives from a study of T cell clonality in common variable immunodeficiency. Study-level findings and limits: Fewer TCRbeta clones were shared among CVID subjects than controls. Fewer deletions and N-nucleotide insertions were reportedly seen in common variable immunodeficiency TCR beta sequences.

This clone was counted many times. What it binds is unknown. The DNA ends 3 residues before the CDR3 does, and the rest of the CDR3 is filled in from the germline J gene. Patients had low serum IgG, IgA and/or IgM and specific antibody deficiency. CVID subjects were neither ill nor on immunomodulatory or immunosuppressive medication at sampling. CDR1 and CDR2 (germline): SGHNT, YENEEA. V lost 8 bases and J 4 bases, leaving 12 bases between the germline ends. The CDR3 has 13 amino acids. The protocol was immunoSEQ multiplex PCR, while the TCRdb copy is restricted to in-frame clones and leaves out a portion. Listed here are around 16,000 clones without any singletons, the top ten holding 11% to 15%.

Sequencing was performed on peripheral blood mononuclear cells. This TCR was sampled from a human donor with common variable immunodeficiency. The chain links TRBV11-3 to TRBJ2-1, with a possible D match to TRBD1 (6 bases). Partial CDR3 DNA: TGTGCCAGCTCGACAGGTGCATACAATGAG. Translation gives CASSTGAYNE. The complete CDR3 reads CASSTGAYNEQFF.